Each of the 32 T cell receptor beta chains below was sequenced from the same sample in a study of CD8 T cells in ankylosing spondylitis. Broader study findings: A TCR beta motif of eight highly homologous variants appeared characteristic of ankylosing spondylitis blood.

The antigens these receptors bind are not known. TCRdb fed the 5' RACE reads into MiXCR, producing one record per CDR3 protein. Of 450,000 to 550,000 distinct CDR3 sequences detected, 5.3% appear once; the ten largest clones hold around 3.4%. The sample taken for sequencing was blood, either unsorted or a sorted T cell fraction (not recorded which). These receptor sequences come from a male donor with ankylosing spondylitis.

This clonotype was seen at least ten times. This chain uses TRBV6-2 or TRBV6-3 with TRBJ2-7; the D is unclear. Germline V gene data show CDR1 as MNHEY and CDR2 as SVGEGT. This CDR3 is 15 amino acids long. V was shortened by 0 bases and J by 0 bases, with 9 bases between the two germline ends. The CDR3 loop reads CASSYSASPSYEQYF. The CDR3 DNA reads TGTGCCAGCAGTTACTCAGCTTCCCCCTCCTACGAGCAGTACTTC.

The table lists this clonotype with many counts. The chain links TRBV28 to TRBJ2-7; TRBD2 agrees at 7 bases. Germline assignment: CDR1 MDHEN and CDR2 SYDVKM. The CDR3 is made up of 18 amino acids. V lost 1 base and J lost 2; bases outside the gene matches: 14. For the CDR3, the DNA is TGTGCCAGCAGTTTATTCGGGAGGTTGGGCAGTAGGGCCTACGAGCAGTACTTC. Residues: CASSLFGRLGSRAYEQYF.

This clonotype was picked up many times. V and J are TRBV5-1 and TRBJ1-1; possibly TRBD1 for D (5 bases). V lost 4 bases and J lost 10, with 14 bases in between. From germline, CDR1 is SGHRS and CDR2 YFSETQ. This CDR3 comprises 12 residues. The CDR3 region is CASSPALGGAFF. DNA for the CDR3: TGCGCCAGCAGCCCCGCGTTGGGGGGAGCTTTCTTT.

The table lists this clonotype with many counts. The J gene is TRBJ1-2, the V gene TRBV20-1, with 8 bases matching TRBD1. CDR3 length: 15 amino acids. With V trimmed by 0 bases and J by 5 bases, 8 bases remained unmatched. CDR1 is DFQATT, CDR2 SNEGSKA, per germline (reference sequence). In DNA, the CDR3 is TGCAGTGCTAGAGATCTACAGGGGGGATGGTATGGCTACACCTTC. Protein: CSARDLQGGWYGYTF.

The chain joins TRBV7-8 to TRBJ2-1; 11 nucleotides agree with TRBD2. The CDR3 runs 16 residues. The V and J ends lost 3 bases and 4 bases, in that order; junction bases with no gene match: 5. CDR1 and CDR2 from the germline V gene are SGHVS and FQNEAQ. For the CDR3, the DNA is TGTGCCAGCAGCTTCGCAACTAGCGGGAGATACAATGAGCAGTTCTTC. Protein: CASSFATSGRYNEQFF.

This clonotype was seen ten or more times. The V gene is TRBV20-1, the J gene TRBJ2-3, with 8 bases identical to TRBD2. Germline V gene data show CDR1 as DFQATT and CDR2 as SNEGSKA (reference sequence). After removal of 1 base from V and 1 base from J, the junction contained 4 bases not matched to a gene. The CDR3 is 15 amino acids. The CDR3, as DNA: TGCAGTGCTAGAGTTAGCGGGACGGGCACAGATACGCAGTATTTT. Encoded protein: CSARVSGTGTDTQYF.

This clonotype was observed a handful of times. The V and J genes are TRBV5-1 and TRBJ1-3; the match to TRBD1 covers 10 bases. The junction had 10 bases not matched to a gene; V was cut back by 1 base and J by 3 bases. Germline CDR1 and CDR2: SGHRS and YFSETQ. The CDR3 has 18 residues. The CDR3 nucleotides read TGCGCCAGCAGCTTGACGTTTATCCGGGACAGGGGTGGAAACACCATATATTTT. Its translation: CASSLTFIRDRGGNTIYF.

This clonotype appeared a few times. The genes are TRBV6-2 or TRBV6-3 and TRBJ2-2, with 8 bases lining up with TRBD1. The CDR3 contains 15 residues. Germline V gene sequence: CDR1 MNHEY, CDR2 SVGEGT. The V and J ends lost 4 bases and 5 bases, in that order; junction bases with no gene match: 6. The CDR3 loop is CASSSWTGRTGELFF. CDR3 nucleotides: TGTGCCAGCAGTTCCTGGACAGGGCGTACCGGGGAGCTGTTTTTT.

This clonotype has at least ten counts. DNA of the CDR3: TGTGCCAGCAGCCTACCGGGACTCCAGAACACCGGGGAGCTGTTTTTT. Residues: CASSLPGLQNTGELFF. V gene TRBV7-9 combines with J gene TRBJ2-2, with D maybe TRBD2 (6 bases). This CDR3 spans 16 amino acids. Germline values: CDR1 SEHNR, CDR2 FQNEAQ (reference sequence). V gave up 5 bases and J gave up 1 base, with 14 bases separating them.

This clonotype was seen many times. V and J are TRBV20-1 and TRBJ1-2; unclear D gene. The CDR3 runs to 11 residues. V was cut by 0 bases and J by 8 bases, with 7 bases left in between. From germline, CDR1 is DFQATT and CDR2 SNEGSKA (reference sequence). CDR3 in amino acids: CSAREGSGYTF. CDR3 coding DNA: TGCAGTGCTAGAGAGGGAAGCGGCTACACCTTC.

The chain employs TRBV4-2 and TRBJ2-1; TRBD1 might be the D (5 bases). V shed 0 bases and J shed 3 bases, with 12 bases lying between them. Germline-derived CDR1 and CDR2 are LGHNA and YNFKEQ. The CDR3 covers 16 residues. In nucleotides, the CDR3 is TGTGCCAGCAGCCAAGAGGTCAGGGATAACTACAATGAGCAGTTCTTC. Translated: CASSQEVRDNYNEQFF.

This clonotype was observed at least ten times. CDR3 loop: CASSLLVWAGGLSSYEQYF. The CDR3 DNA reads as TGTGCCAGCAGCTTATTAGTTTGGGCGGGAGGTCTGAGCTCCTACGAGCAGTACTTC. The chain uses TRBV7-8 and TRBJ2-7; TRBD2 aligns across 8 bases. J lost 0 bases, V lost 2 bases, and 15 bases had no gene match. The CDR3 is 19 residues long. The germline CDR1 and CDR2 sequences are SGHVS and FQNEAQ.

This clonotype was detected many times. This chain links TRBV10-3 with TRBJ2-1; D possibly corresponds to TRBD2 (5 bases). The CDR3 is 13 residues long. Trimming pared 2 bases from V and 9 bases from J, leaving 11 bases between. Germline assignment: CDR1 ENHRY and CDR2 SYGVKD. CDR3 loop: CAISEKEVGEQFF. In DNA form, the CDR3 reads TGTGCCATCAGTGAGAAGGAGGTAGGTGAGCAGTTCTTC.

This clonotype occurred many times. The rearrangement uses TRBV28 and TRBJ2-5; D may be TRBD2 (6 bases). V was pared by 6 bases and J by 4 bases, with 18 bases between. The CDR3 contains 15 residues. The germline V gene encodes CDR1 MDHEN and CDR2 SYDVKM. CDR3 sequence reads: CASRPGGADRETQYF. The CDR3 DNA is TGTGCCAGCAGGCCAGGAGGGGCAGACAGAGAGACCCAGTACTTC.

This clonotype occurred a few times. The genes are TRBV6-5 and TRBJ2-6, with D hard to call. Germline CDR1 and CDR2: MNHEY and SVGAGI. Trimming stripped 3 bases from V and 0 bases from J, with 15 bases between. The CDR3 is made up of 18 amino acids. CDR3: CASSYRRARSSGANVLTF. CDR3 nucleotide sequence: TGTGCCAGCAGTTATCGTCGGGCCCGAAGCTCTGGGGCCAACGTCCTGACTTTC.

The chain recombines TRBV5-1 with TRBJ2-1, with D unclear. The CDR3 length is 13 residues. Trimming stripped 2 bases from V and 8 bases from J, with 11 bases between. Germline values: CDR1 SGHRS, CDR2 YFSETQ. The CDR3, as DNA: TGCGCCAGCAGCTTCGACCTTGGGGATGAGCAGTTCTTC. Translation: CASSFDLGDEQFF.

This clonotype was found a few times. The chain joins TRBV5-4 to TRBJ2-2; 7 nucleotides align to TRBD2. This CDR3 comprises 16 residues. Germline V gives CDR1 SGHNT, CDR2 YYREEE (reference sequence). Trimming at V came to 2 bases and at J to 1 base, leaving 5 bases not matched to a gene. CDR3 loop: CASSLRLAVNTGELFF. In DNA form, the CDR3 reads TGTGCCAGCAGCTTACGGCTAGCGGTGAACACCGGGGAGCTGTTTTTT.

This clonotype has a count of ten or more. This chain connects TRBV25-1 to TRBJ2-5, with unresolved D. Germline V lookup: CDR1 MGHDK, CDR2 SYGVNS. V lost 2 bases, J lost 5 bases, and 6 bases lay in between. The CDR3 contains 12 residues. CDR3 sequence reads: CASSEQDETQYF. CDR3 in DNA: TGTGCCAGCAGTGAACAAGACGAGACCCAGTACTTC. Together with reference TRBV25-1 and TRBJ2-5, the CDR3 gives the full variable domain: EADIYQTPRYLVIGTGKKITLECSQTMGHDKMYWYQQDPGMELHLIHYSYGVNSTEKGDLSSESTVSRIRTEHFPLTLESARPSHTSQYLCASSEQDETQYFGPGTRLLVL.

This clonotype was detected ten times or more. The V gene is TRBV5-1, the J gene TRBJ2-7; 7 bases line up with TRBD1. CDR3 length: 14 amino acids. After removal of 4 bases from V and 0 bases from J, the junction contained 4 bases not matched to a gene. Germline lookup yields CDR1 SGHRS and CDR2 YFSETQ. As DNA, the CDR3 is TGCGCCAGCAGCATTACAGGGGTCTCCTACGAGCAGTACTTC. Translating gives CASSITGVSYEQYF.

About this clonotype itself: One end of the junction varies from germline; a read error may be responsible. The chain links TRBV5-6 to TRBJ2-4, with 9 bases aligning to TRBD1. The CDR3 is 12 amino acids. Per the germline V gene, CDR1 is SGHDT and CDR2 is YYEEEE. The CDR3: CASSPLGQGLNF. In DNA, the CDR3 is TGTGCCAGCAGCCCCCTAGGACAGGGGTTGAACTTC.

This clonotype was detected many times. The chain is built from TRBV10-3 and TRBJ2-3; 8 bases match TRBD1. The ends lost 7 bases at V and 4 bases at J; junction bases unmatched: 1. Germline lookup yields CDR1 ENHRY and CDR2 SYGVKD. This CDR3 has 12 amino acids. The CDR3 DNA reads TGTGCCATCAAGACAGGGGCAGATACGCAGTATTTT. Translating gives CAIKTGADTQYF.

This clonotype was counted between two and nine times. This chain uses TRBV7-2 with TRBJ2-6; 8 bases line up with TRBD1. CDR1 is SGHTA, CDR2 FQGNSA, per germline. The CDR3 has 16 amino acids. V was pared by 5 bases and J by 9 bases, with 12 bases of the junction left unmatched. CDR3 sequence: CASSPNGAGGGNVLTF. In DNA form, the CDR3 reads TGTGCCAGCAGCCCAAATGGGGCAGGGGGCGGCAACGTCCTGACTTTC.

This clonotype occurred many times. The V gene is TRBV10-3, the J gene TRBJ2-5; no clear D gene. Germline values: CDR1 ENHRY, CDR2 SYGVKD. Trimming left V 2 bases short and J 2 bases short, with 6 bases between. CDR3 length equals 13 residues. CDR3 DNA: TGTGCCATCAGTGAGGGGCCGCAAGAGACCCAGTACTTC. Amino acid sequence: CAISEGPQETQYF.

This clonotype was counted ten times or more. The rearrangement links TRBV4-1 to TRBJ2-3; 10 nucleotides line up with TRBD2. CDR3 length equals 16 residues. The trim removed 2 bases at V and 2 bases at J, leaving 4 bases unmatched. Looked up from germline, CDR1 is MGHRA and CDR2 is YSYEKL. For the CDR3, the DNA is TGCGCCAGCAGCCAACAACTAGCGGGATTCACAGATACGCAGTATTTT. The encoded protein is CASSQQLAGFTDTQYF.

This clonotype was seen many times. This chain joins TRBV11-1 and TRBJ2-3, with D uncertain. Germline loops: CDR1 SGHAT, CDR2 FQDESV (reference sequence). The CDR3 covers 11 residues. Between the trimmed V and J ends, which lost 5 bases and 7 bases, there was a span of 7 bases. The chain's CDR3 is CASSLSYTQYF. The CDR3 nucleotides read TGTGCCAGCAGCCTAAGTTATACGCAGTATTTT.

The sample holds many counts of this clonotype. The chain has TRBV6-2 or TRBV6-3 and TRBJ2-1; 9 bases map to TRBD2. This CDR3 spans 15 amino acids. Germline V CDR1 and CDR2: MNHEY, SVGEGT. V was clipped by 5 bases and J by 7 bases; unmatched bases: 9. CDR3 region: CASSAPGTSRNEQFF. The CDR3 region has the DNA TGTGCCAGCAGTGCCCCCGGGACTAGCAGAAATGAGCAGTTCTTC.

This clonotype was found many times. This chain uses TRBV6-1 with TRBJ1-2; a weak D match, TRBD1 (5 bases). The V gene lost 7 bases and the J gene lost 3 bases, with 18 bases spanning the gap. The CDR3 is made up of 15 amino acids. Germline CDR1 MNHNS, CDR2 SASEGT. The CDR3 bases are TGTGCCAGCATCGGATGGGGACTCTTGGACTATGGCTACACCTTC. Translating gives CASIGWGLLDYGYTF.

This clonotype has ten or more counts. This chain uses TRBV5-1 with TRBJ2-7, with TRBD2 identical over 11 bases. Germline CDR1 SGHRS, CDR2 YFSETQ. CDR3 length equals 16 residues. The J segment lost 4 bases and the V segment lost 3 bases, leaving 9 bases of the junction unmatched. Written as DNA, the CDR3 is TGCGCCAGCAGCTGGGGACTAGCGGATTCTTTGTACGAGCAGTACTTC. It translates to CASSWGLADSLYEQYF.

There are many counts of this clonotype. This chain uses TRBV6-5 with TRBJ2-1, with D possibly matching TRBD2 (6 bases). Germline CDR1 is MNHEY and CDR2 is SVGAGI. V lost 11 bases, J lost 2 bases, and 10 bases lay in between. The CDR3 totals 12 residues. As DNA, the CDR3 is TGTGCCGTCGGGACTGCCTACAATGAGCAGTTCTTC. Protein product: CAVGTAYNEQFF.

This clonotype was counted only a few times. V and J are TRBV20-1 and TRBJ2-3; TRBD1 agrees at 8 bases. The CDR3 is 17 amino acids. After removal of 1 base from V and 2 bases from J, the junction contained 11 bases not matched to a gene. Germline loops: CDR1 DFQATT, CDR2 SNEGSKA (reference sequence). CDR3 residues: CSARGGVRGPVTDTQYF. CDR3 in DNA: TGCAGTGCTAGAGGTGGGGTCAGGGGGCCTGTCACAGATACGCAGTATTTT.

This clonotype occurred many times. The chain employs TRBV4-2 and TRBJ2-7; D is unclear. Trimming removed 0 bases from V and 9 bases from J, with 12 bases in between. In germline, CDR1 is LGHNA, CDR2 YNFKEQ. The CDR3 has 13 residues. CDR3 residues: CASSQETLGGQYF. CDR3 in DNA: TGTGCCAGCAGCCAAGAGACTCTCGGCGGGCAGTACTTC.

This clonotype was recorded once. The rearrangement uses TRBV2 and TRBJ2-3, with TRBD2 matching 11 bases. The germline V gene has CDR1 SNHLY and CDR2 FYNNEI. V dropped 6 bases and J dropped 2; count of bases not matched to a gene: 7. This CDR3 region has 16 residues. The CDR3: CASRPGLADFTDTQYF. In DNA form, the CDR3 reads TGTGCCAGCAGACCGGGACTAGCGGATTTCACAGATACGCAGTATTTT.